Sequencing of this TCR beta chain was carried out in a study of CD4 T cells in relation to SARS-CoV-2 and coronaviruses. A remark on this clone: Its antigen remains unidentified.

CDR3 length equals 10 residues. Looked up from germline, CDR1 is LNHDA and CDR2 is SQIVND (reference sequence). V gave up 8 bases and J gave up 5 bases, with 6 bases separating them. Method: immunoSEQ multiplex PCR; TCRdb's copy keeps in-frame clones and lacks some. The repertoire holds about 18,000 clones, around 80% seen once, with over 8.5% in the top ten. The unexposed donors gave CD4+ T cells in about 2011-2019, prior to COVID-19. Isolation of CD4+ T cells took place after approximately 11 days in culture. This TCR derives from a human donor in good health. The chain couples TRBV19 to TRBJ1-2; no definite D call. The sample taken for sequencing was CD4+ T cells from PBMCs, cultured in vitro. CDR3 coding DNA: TGTGCCAGTCGGCATTATGGCTACACCTTC. The encoded protein is CASRHYGYTF.